What follows are 21 T cell receptor beta chains derived from one specimen sequenced in a study of radiotherapy plus CTLA-4 blockade in lung cancer. The assay was immunoSEQ multiplex PCR, and TCRdb's table has in-frame clones only and misses some. The sample includes roughly 100,000 clones, 85% to 90% seen only once; the top ten take about 2.2%. Sequencing used peripheral blood, obtained from a patient treated with radiotherapy plus ipilimumab. The receptors were sampled from a human donor with non-small cell lung cancer that progressed on radiotherapy plus ipilimumab. Some clones in this sample may be carry-over from other donors' samples.

J is TRBJ1-1 and V is TRBV25-1; TRBD1 is a possible D gene (5 bases). Trimming left V 1 base short and J 0 bases short, with 9 bases between. The CDR3 sequence is 15 residues long. Germline V CDR1 and CDR2: MGHDK, SYGVNS. In DNA, the CDR3 is TGTGCCAGCAGTGAATGGGAGGGACTGAACACTGAAGCTTTCTTT. Its protein is CASSEWEGLNTEAFF.

This rearrangement joins TRBV4-1 to TRBJ2-7, with D maybe TRBD2 (5 bases). The CDR3 sequence is 18 residues long. V lost 2 bases, J lost 2 bases, and 22 bases lay in between. Germline V lookup: CDR1 MGHRA, CDR2 YSYEKL. CDR3 DNA sequence: TGCGCCAGCAGCCAACCAAGGAGGTCGGCAGGTACCCCCTACGAGCAGTACTTC. Residues: CASSQPRRSAGTPYEQYF.

The gene calls are TRBV5-4 and TRBJ2-1; no reliable D call. Germline V CDR1 and CDR2: SGHNT, YYREEE (reference sequence). This CDR3 comprises 13 residues. V was shortened by 4 bases and J by 8 bases, with 13 bases between the two germline ends. DNA of the CDR3: TGTGCCAGCAGCCAGACAAATGGCGATGAGCAGTTCTTC. Encoded protein: CASSQTNGDEQFF. Variable domain in full (rest from reference TRBV5-4 and TRBJ2-1): ETGVTQSPTHLIKTRGQQVTLRCSSQSGHNTVSWYQQALGQGPQFIFQYYREEENGRGNFPPRFSGLQFPNYSSELNVNALELDDSALYLCASSQTNGDEQFFGPGTRLTVL.

The chain employs TRBV27 and TRBJ2-5; 11 bases fit TRBD2. CDR1 is MNHEY, CDR2 SMNVEV, per germline (reference sequence). Trimming took 5 bases from V and 5 from J; bases not matched to a gene: 16. The CDR3 contains 18 residues. The CDR3 coding sequence is TGTGCCAGCAGTATGATCGGTCTAGCGGGGGGCCGTGGTGAGACCCAGTACTTC. It translates to CASSMIGLAGGRGETQYF.

The chain links TRBV11-1 to TRBJ2-3; 14 positions match TRBD2. The germline V gene has CDR1 SGHAT and CDR2 FQDESV (reference sequence). V shed 0 bases, J shed 5 bases, and the junction held 4 bases outside the gene matches. The CDR3 has 17 residues. The CDR3 nucleotides are TGTGCCAGCAGCTTAGCATCAGGGACTAGCGGGGGAGATACGCAGTATTTT. It is translated as CASSLASGTSGGDTQYF. Filled out from reference TRBV11-1 and TRBJ2-3, the complete variable domain reads EAEVAQSPRYKITEKSQAVAFWCDPISGHATLYWYRQILGQGPELLVQFQDESVVDDSQLPKDRFSAERLKGVDSTLKIQPAELGDSAMYLCASSLASGTSGGDTQYFGPGTRLTVL.

This rearrangement joins TRBV4-3 to TRBJ1-2; TRBD1 might be the D (6 bases). Germline V CDR1 and CDR2: LGHNA, YSLEER. The CDR3 totals 15 residues. The V end lost 1 base, the J end lost 3 bases, and 12 bases lay between the germline ends. CDR3 sequence reads: CASSQARQVHYGYTF. DNA of the CDR3: TGCGCCAGCAGCCAAGCCCGACAGGTTCACTATGGCTACACCTTC.

The chain joins TRBV29-1 to TRBJ2-1; D gene unclear. V was cut by 4 bases and J by 3 bases, with 13 bases left in between. Germline V gene sequence: CDR1 SQVTM, CDR2 ANQGSEA. The CDR3 has 14 residues. The CDR3 DNA reads TGCAGCGTTGGTTCGAGGAGTAACTACAATGAGCAGTTCTTC. Residues: CSVGSRSNYNEQFF.

This rearrangement joins TRBV6-5 to TRBJ2-7; D remains unclear. CDR3 length: 15 amino acids. Trimming removed 0 bases from V and 1 base from J, with 10 bases in between. Per germline, CDR1 MNHEY and CDR2 SVGAGI. CDR3 in amino acids: CASSYSSTESYEQYF. In nucleotides, the CDR3 is TGTGCCAGCAGTTACTCAAGTACAGAGTCCTACGAGCAGTACTTC.

J is TRBJ1-2 and V is TRBV6-1; D unresolved. Trimming removed 6 bases at V and 2 bases at J, with 7 bases between. This CDR3 spans 12 amino acids. In germline, CDR1 is MNHNS, CDR2 SASEGT. CDR3 in DNA: TGTGCCAGCAGGTTCGGGAACTATGGCTACACCTTC. Translated, it gives CASRFGNYGYTF.

V and J are TRBV4-2 and TRBJ1-5, with D perhaps TRBD1 (6 bases). The CDR3 runs to 15 residues. The V end was cut by 1 base, the J end by 4 bases, with 11 bases between. Germline loops: CDR1 LGHNA, CDR2 YNFKEQ. The CDR3 sequence is CASSQGTERNQPQHF. CDR3 in DNA: TGTGCCAGCAGCCAAGGGACAGAAAGAAATCAGCCCCAGCATTTT.

The V gene is TRBV6-6, the J gene TRBJ2-7, with TRBD2 matching over 7 bases. CDR1 and CDR2 (germline): MNHNY, SVGAGI (reference sequence). The CDR3 runs to 14 residues. Trimming cost V 6 bases and J 2 bases; bases outside gene matches: 7. CDR3 region: CASRAGAGTYEQYF. Written as DNA, the CDR3 is TGTGCCAGCAGGGCGGGAGCGGGGACCTACGAGCAGTACTTC.

The DNA for the CDR3 is TGTGCCAGCAGTAAACCGGGACTTTCATACAATGAGCAGTTCTTC. It codes for CASSKPGLSYNEQFF. J is TRBJ2-1 and V is TRBV6-5; possibly TRBD2 for D (6 bases). CDR1 MNHEY and CDR2 SVGAGI come from the germline V gene. V lost 5 bases and J lost 4, with 15 bases in between. The CDR3 covers 15 residues.

CDR3 DNA sequence: TGTGCCAGCAGATCCGGGACAGGGGGCTTCCAAAGCAATCAGCCCCAGCATTTT. Protein sequence: CASRSGTGGFQSNQPQHF. The chain uses TRBV28 and TRBJ1-5; 12 bases fit TRBD1. The CDR3 contains 18 residues. Germline V lookup: CDR1 MDHEN, CDR2 SYDVKM. Trimming removed 6 bases from V and 1 base from J; junction bases left unmatched: 10.

This chain joins TRBV2 and TRBJ2-5; 8 bases align to TRBD1. CDR1 is SNHLY, CDR2 FYNNEI, per germline. V trimming: 7 bases; J trimming: 2 bases; junction bases outside the gene matches: 6. The CDR3 is 14 amino acids. The CDR3, as DNA: TGTGCCAGCACCTTAGACAGGGGACAAGAGACCCAGTACTTC. This sequence encodes CASTLDRGQETQYF. The full variable domain, in which reference TRBV2 and TRBJ2-5 provide the parts outside the CDR3, is EPEVTQTPSHQVTQMGQEVILRCVPISNHLYFYWYRQILGQKVEFLVSFYNNEISEKSEIFDDQFSVERPDGSNFTLKIRSTKLEDSAMYFCASTLDRGQETQYFGPGTRLLVL.

The chain links TRBV4-2 to TRBJ2-2, with 10 bases matching TRBD2. This CDR3 spans 17 amino acids. V shed 1 base, J shed 3 bases, and the junction held 5 bases outside the gene matches. Germline CDR1 LGHNA, CDR2 YNFKEQ. CDR3 sequence reads: CASSQVIAGGDTGELFF. CDR3 nucleotide sequence: TGTGCCAGCAGCCAAGTCATAGCGGGGGGCGACACCGGGGAGCTGTTTTTT.

The chain joins TRBV7-3 to TRBJ1-1; 8 nucleotides match TRBD1. CDR3 size: 13 residues. The V gene end was trimmed by 4 bases and the J gene end by 8 bases; junction bases not matched to a gene: 6. Germline CDR1 SGHTA, CDR2 FQGTGA. The CDR3 sequence is CASSSTQGAEAFF. The DNA for the CDR3 is TGTGCCAGCAGCTCAACGCAGGGGGCGGAAGCTTTCTTT.

The chain carries TRBV5-1 and TRBJ2-5; 11 bases line up with TRBD2. Unmatched junction bases numbered 7, after V lost 7 bases and J lost 5 bases. This CDR3 is 14 amino acids long. Germline lookup yields CDR1 SGHRS and CDR2 YFSETQ. CDR3 DNA sequence: TGCGCCAGCGGACCCGGGACTAGCGGCGAGACCCAGTACTTC. Protein sequence: CASGPGTSGETQYF.

This clone has just one count. This chain uses TRBV2 with TRBJ2-4; either TRBD1 or TRBD2 may supply D (5 bases each). The CDR3 consists of 15 residues. V dropped 4 bases and J dropped 11 bases, with 21 bases sitting between them. Germline values: CDR1 SNHLY, CDR2 FYNNEI. The CDR3 DNA is TGTGCCAGCAGTGTCAGGGAGCGTGTTTTCACCTTTCAGTACTTC. Translation: CASSVRERVFTFQYF. Together with reference TRBV2 and TRBJ2-4, the CDR3 gives the full variable domain: EPEVTQTPSHQVTQMGQEVILRCVPISNHLYFYWYRQILGQKVEFLVSFYNNEISEKSEIFDDQFSVERPDGSNFTLKIRSTKLEDSAMYFCASSVRERVFTFQYFGAGTRLSVL.

The rearrangement uses TRBV7-9 and TRBJ2-3; 8 bases line up with TRBD2. J lost 2 bases, V lost 8 bases, and 6 bases had no gene match. This CDR3 is built from 14 residues. Germline CDR1 and CDR2: SEHNR and FQNEAQ (reference sequence). Here the CDR3 reads CASPRGGPTDTQYF. DNA of the CDR3: TGTGCCAGCCCCCGGGGGGGCCCCACAGATACGCAGTATTTT.

The chain couples TRBV11-2 to TRBJ1-6; the match to TRBD1 covers 10 bases. Germline V gene sequence: CDR1 SGHAT, CDR2 FQNNGV. The CDR3 sequence is 18 residues long. J was trimmed by 0 bases and V by 6 bases; bases with no gene match: 8. DNA of the CDR3: TGTGCCAGCAGTACCCGGACAGGGGGGAGCTCCTATAATTCACCCCTCCACTTT. This codes for CASSTRTGGSSYNSPLHF.

This chain connects TRBV2 to TRBJ2-5, with 7 bases lining up with TRBD2. Trimming cost V 4 bases and J 5 bases; bases outside gene matches: 4. Germline assignment: CDR1 SNHLY and CDR2 FYNNEI. This CDR3 has 13 amino acids. The CDR3 is CASSGRGGETQYF. The CDR3 DNA is TGTGCCAGCAGTGGGAGGGGAGGGGAGACCCAGTACTTC. The entire variable domain, with the rest obtained from reference TRBV2 and TRBJ2-5, is as follows: EPEVTQTPSHQVTQMGQEVILRCVPISNHLYFYWYRQILGQKVEFLVSFYNNEISEKSEIFDDQFSVERPDGSNFTLKIRSTKLEDSAMYFCASSGRGGETQYFGPGTRLLVL.